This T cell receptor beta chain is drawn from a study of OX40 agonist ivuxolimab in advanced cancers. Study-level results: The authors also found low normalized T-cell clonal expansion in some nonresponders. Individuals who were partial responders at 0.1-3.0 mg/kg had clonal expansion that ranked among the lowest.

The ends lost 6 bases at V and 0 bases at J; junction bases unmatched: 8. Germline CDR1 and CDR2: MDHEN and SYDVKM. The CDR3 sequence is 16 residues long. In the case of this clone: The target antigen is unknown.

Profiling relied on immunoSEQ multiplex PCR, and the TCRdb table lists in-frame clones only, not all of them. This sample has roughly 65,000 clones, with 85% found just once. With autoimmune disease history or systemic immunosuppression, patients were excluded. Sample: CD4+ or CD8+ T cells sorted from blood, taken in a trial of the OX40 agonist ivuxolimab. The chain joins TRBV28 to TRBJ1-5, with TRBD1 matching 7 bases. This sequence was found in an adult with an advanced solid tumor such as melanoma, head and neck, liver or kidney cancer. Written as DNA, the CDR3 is TGTGCCAGCAGCATACAGGGGCCCTATAGCAATCAGCCCCAGCATTTT. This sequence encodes CASSIQGPYSNQPQHF.